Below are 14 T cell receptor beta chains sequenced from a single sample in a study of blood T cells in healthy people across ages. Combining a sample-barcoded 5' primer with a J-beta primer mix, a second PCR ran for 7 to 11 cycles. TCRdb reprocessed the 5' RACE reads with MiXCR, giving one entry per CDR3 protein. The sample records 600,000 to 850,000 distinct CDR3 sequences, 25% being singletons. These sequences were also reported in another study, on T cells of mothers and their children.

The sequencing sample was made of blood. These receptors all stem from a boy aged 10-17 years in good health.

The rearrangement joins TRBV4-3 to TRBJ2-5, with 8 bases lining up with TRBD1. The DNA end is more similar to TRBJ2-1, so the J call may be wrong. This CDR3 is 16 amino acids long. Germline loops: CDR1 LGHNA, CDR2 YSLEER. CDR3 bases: TGCGCCAGCAGCCAAGATCTAGCAGGGGGCCTGAATGAGCAGTTCTTC. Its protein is CASSQDLAGGLNEQFF.

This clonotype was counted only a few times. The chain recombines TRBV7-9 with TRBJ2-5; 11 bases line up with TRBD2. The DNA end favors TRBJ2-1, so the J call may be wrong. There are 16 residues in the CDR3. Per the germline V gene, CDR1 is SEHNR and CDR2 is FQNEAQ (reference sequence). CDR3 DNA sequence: TGTGCCAGCAGCTTAGCCATCCTAGCGGGAGGCAATGAGCAGTTCTTC. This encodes CASSLAILAGGNEQFF.

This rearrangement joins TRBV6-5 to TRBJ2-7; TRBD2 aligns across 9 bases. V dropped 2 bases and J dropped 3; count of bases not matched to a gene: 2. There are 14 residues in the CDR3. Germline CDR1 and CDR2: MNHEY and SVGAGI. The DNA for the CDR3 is TGTGCCAGCAGTTACGAAGCGGGAGGCTACGAGCAGTACTTC. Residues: CASSYEAGGYEQYF.

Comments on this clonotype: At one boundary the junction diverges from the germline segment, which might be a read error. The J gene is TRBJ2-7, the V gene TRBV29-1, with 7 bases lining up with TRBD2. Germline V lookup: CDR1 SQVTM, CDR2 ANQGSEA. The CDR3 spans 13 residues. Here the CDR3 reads CSAESGTTGEQYF. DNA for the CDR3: TGCAGCGCTGAATCCGGGACTACCGGCGAGCAGTACTTC.

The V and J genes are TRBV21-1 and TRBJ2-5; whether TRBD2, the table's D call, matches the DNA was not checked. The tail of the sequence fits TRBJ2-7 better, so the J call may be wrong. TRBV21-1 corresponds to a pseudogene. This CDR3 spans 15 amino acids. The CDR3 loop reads CASSKDQGRSYEQYF. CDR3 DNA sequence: TGTGCCAGCAGCAAAGATCAGGGCCGCTCCTACGAGCAGTACTTC.

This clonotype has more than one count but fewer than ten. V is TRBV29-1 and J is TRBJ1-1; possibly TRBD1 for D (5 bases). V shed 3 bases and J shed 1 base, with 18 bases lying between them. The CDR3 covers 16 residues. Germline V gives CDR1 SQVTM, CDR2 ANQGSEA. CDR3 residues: CSVEAWAARENTEAFF. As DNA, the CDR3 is TGCAGCGTTGAGGCGTGGGCAGCCAGGGAGAACACTGAAGCTTTCTTT.

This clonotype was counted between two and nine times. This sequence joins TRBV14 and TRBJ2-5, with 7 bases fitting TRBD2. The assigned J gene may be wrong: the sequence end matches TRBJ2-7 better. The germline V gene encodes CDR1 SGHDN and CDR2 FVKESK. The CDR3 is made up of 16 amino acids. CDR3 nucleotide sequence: TGTGCCAGCAGCCAACTTTCCGGGGGACTATCCTACGAGCAGTACTTC. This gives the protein CASSQLSGGLSYEQYF.

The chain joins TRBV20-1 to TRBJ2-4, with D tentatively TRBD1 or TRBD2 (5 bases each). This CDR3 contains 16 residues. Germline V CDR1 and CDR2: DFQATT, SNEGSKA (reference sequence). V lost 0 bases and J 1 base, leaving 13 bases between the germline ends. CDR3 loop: CSARDQGAPAKNIQYF. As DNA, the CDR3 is TGCAGTGCTAGAGACCAGGGAGCGCCGGCCAAAAACATTCAGTACTTC.

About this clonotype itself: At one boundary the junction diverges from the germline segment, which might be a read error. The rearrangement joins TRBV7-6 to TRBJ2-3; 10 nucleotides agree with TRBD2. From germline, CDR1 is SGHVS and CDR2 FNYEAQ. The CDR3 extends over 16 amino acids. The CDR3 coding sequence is TGTGCCAGCAGTCTTCTAGCGGGGGTGAGCACAGATACGCAGTGTTTT. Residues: CASSLLAGVSTDTQCF.

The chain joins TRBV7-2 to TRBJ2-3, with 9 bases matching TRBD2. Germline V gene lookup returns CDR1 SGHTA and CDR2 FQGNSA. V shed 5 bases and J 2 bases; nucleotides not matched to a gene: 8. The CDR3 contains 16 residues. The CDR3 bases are TGTGCCAGCAGCATCCTAGCGGGGACCTACACAGATACGCAGTATTTT. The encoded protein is CASSILAGTYTDTQYF.

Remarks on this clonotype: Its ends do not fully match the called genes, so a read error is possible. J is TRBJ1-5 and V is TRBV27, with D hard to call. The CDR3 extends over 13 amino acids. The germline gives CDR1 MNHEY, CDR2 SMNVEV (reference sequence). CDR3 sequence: CAGSLASNQPQHF. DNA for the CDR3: TGTGCCGGCAGTTTAGCTAGCAATCAGCCCCAGCATTTT.

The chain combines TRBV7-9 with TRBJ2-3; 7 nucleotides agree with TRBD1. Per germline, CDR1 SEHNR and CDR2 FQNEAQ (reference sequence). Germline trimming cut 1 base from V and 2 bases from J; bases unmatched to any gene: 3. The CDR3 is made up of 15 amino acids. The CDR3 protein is CASSLEGQPTDTQYF. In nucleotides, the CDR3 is TGTGCCAGCAGCTTAGAGGGACAGCCCACAGATACGCAGTATTTT.

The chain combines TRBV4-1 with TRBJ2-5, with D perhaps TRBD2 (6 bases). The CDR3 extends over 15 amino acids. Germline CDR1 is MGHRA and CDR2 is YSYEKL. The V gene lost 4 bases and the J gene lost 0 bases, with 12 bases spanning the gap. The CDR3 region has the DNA TGCGCCAGCAGCCCGGGACTCTCCTACCAAGAGACCCAGTACTTC. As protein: CASSPGLSYQETQYF.

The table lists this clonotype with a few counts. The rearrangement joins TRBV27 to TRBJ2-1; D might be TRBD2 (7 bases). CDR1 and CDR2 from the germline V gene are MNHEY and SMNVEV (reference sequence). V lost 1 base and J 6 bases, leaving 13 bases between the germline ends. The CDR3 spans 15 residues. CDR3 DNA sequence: TGTGCCAGCAGTTTATGGGGGGGCGTATCCAATGAGCAGTTCTTC. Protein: CASSLWGGVSNEQFF.